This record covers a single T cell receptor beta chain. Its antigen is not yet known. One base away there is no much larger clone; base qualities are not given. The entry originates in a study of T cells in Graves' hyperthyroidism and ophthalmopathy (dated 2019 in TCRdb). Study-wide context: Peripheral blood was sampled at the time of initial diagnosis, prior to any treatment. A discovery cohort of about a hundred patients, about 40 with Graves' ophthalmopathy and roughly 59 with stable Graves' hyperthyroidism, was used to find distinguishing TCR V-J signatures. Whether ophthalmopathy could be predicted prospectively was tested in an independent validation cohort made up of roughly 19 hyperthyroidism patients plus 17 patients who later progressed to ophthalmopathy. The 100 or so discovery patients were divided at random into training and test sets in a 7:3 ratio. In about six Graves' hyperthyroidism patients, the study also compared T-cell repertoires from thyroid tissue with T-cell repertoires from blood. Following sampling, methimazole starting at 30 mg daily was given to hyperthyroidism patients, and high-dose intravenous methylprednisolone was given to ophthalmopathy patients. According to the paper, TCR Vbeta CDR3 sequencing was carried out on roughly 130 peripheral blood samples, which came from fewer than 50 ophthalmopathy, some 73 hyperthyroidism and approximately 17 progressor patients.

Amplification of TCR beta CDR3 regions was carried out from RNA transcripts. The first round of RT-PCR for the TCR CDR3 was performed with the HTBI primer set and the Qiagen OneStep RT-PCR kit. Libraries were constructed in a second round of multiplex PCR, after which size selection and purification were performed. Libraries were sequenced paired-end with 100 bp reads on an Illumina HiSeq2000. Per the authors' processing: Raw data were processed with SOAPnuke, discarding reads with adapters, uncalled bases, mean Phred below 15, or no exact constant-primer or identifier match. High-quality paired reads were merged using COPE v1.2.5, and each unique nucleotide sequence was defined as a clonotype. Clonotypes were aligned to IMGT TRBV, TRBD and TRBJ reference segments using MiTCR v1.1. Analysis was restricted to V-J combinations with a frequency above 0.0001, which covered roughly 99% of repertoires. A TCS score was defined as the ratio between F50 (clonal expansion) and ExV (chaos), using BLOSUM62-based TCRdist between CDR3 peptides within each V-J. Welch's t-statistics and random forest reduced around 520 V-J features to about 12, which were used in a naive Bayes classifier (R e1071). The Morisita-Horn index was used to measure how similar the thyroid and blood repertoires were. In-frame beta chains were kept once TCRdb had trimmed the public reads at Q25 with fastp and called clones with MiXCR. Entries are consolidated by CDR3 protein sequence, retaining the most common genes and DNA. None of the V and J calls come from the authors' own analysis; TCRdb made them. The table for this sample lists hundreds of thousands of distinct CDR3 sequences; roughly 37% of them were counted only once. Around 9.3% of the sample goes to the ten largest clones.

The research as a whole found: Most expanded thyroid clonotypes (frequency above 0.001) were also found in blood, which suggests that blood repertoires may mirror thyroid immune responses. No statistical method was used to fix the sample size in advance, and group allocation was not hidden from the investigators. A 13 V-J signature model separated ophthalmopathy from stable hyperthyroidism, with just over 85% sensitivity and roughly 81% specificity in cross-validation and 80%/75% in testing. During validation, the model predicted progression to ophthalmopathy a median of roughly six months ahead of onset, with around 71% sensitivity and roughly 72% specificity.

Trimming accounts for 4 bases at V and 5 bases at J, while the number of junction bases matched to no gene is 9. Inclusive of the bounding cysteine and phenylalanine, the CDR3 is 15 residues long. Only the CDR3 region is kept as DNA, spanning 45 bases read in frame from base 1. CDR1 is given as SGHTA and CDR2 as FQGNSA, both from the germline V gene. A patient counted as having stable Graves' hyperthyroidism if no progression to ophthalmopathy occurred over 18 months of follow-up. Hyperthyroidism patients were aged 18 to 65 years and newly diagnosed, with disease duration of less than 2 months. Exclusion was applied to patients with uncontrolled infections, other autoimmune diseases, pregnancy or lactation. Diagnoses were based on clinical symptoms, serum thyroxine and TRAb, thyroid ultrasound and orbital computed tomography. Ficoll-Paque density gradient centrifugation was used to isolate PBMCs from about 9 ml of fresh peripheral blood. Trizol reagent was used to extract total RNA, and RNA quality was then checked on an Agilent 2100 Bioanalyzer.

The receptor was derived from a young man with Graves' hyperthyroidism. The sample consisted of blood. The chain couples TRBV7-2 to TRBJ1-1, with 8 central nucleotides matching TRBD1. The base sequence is TGTGCCAGCAGCTCCCTAATGGACAGGGTAACTGAAGCTTTCTTT. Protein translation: CASSSLMDRVTEAFF.